This T cell receptor (beta chain) was recorded in a study of blood T cell repertoires in COVID-19. Study-level background: There were acute and convalescent COVID-19 samples, and they came from the United States, Italy and Spain. Nucleic acid was either cDNA or gDNA, and it came from T cells, B-cell-depleted T cells, or PBMCs.

The CDR3 has 15 residues. V lost 10 bases and J 3 bases, leaving 21 bases between the germline ends. Germline assignment: CDR1 LNHDA and CDR2 SQIVND (reference sequence). Method: immunoSEQ multiplex PCR; TCRdb's copy keeps in-frame clones and lacks some. The data show about 56,000 clones, roughly 86% seen once. The sequence derives from a man aged 50-60 years with active COVID-19. Source material: peripheral blood. This chain connects TRBV19 to TRBJ1-1, with D perhaps TRBD1 (6 bases). The CDR3 DNA reads TGTGCCACTCACCCGGGGGCGGGGAGGGACACTGAAGCTTTCTTT. It yields the protein CATHPGAGRDTEAFF.